This record covers a single T cell receptor beta chain. Antigen: not known. The assay was immunoSEQ multiplex PCR, and TCRdb's table has in-frame clones only and misses some. This table has about 73,000 clones, roughly 78% appearing once. This sample was included in a study of T cell repertoires and HLA-DP antigens. Study context: Alloantigens: one with one groove difference and one with about ten differences versus self.

This CDR3 is built from 13 residues. The J segment lost 4 bases and the V segment lost 5 bases, leaving 2 bases of the junction unmatched. CDR1 is PRHDT, CDR2 FYEKMQ, per germline (reference sequence). The J gene is TRBJ2-3, the V gene TRBV13, with 8 bases aligning to TRBD2. The clonotype comes from a man in his sixties in good health and CMV-seronegative. The sequenced sample was CD4+ T cells from PBMCs. CDR3 coding DNA: TGTGCCAGCAGCGGGACTAGTGCAGATACGCAGTATTTT. Its translation is CASSGTSADTQYF.